The sample holds many counts of the clone carrying this T cell receptor beta chain. Its antigen remains unknown. As to time point: newly diagnosed GD, antithyroid drugs for less than 3 months. From PBMCs, RNA was extracted and then used to make the TCR library. Diagnoses of Graves' disease were made by American Thyroid Association guidelines. Assembly of TCR beta libraries relied on iRepertoire HTBI primers together with Arm-PCR of CDR3 regions. Each CDR3 protein gets one entry after TCRdb re-called the multiplex PCR reads with MiXCR. This sample has 400,000 to 450,000 distinct CDR3 sequences, with 15% found just once. This record comes from a study of regulatory T cells in long-lasting Graves disease. Findings and limits, study-wide: Gene preferences differed: TRBV28, TRBJ1-2, TRBJ2-5 in persistent cases.

V was trimmed by 7 bases and J by 1 base, leaving 16 bases between them. The CDR3 is 14 amino acids. CDR1 is DFQATT and CDR2 is SNEGSKA in the germline V gene (reference sequence). These same records also appear under a second study, on T cells in Graves' hyperthyroidism and ophthalmopathy. That study adds: RT-PCR in the first round (using the HTBI primer set) targeted the TCR CDR3.

The sample in question was peripheral blood mononuclear cells (PBMCs), obtained at new diagnosis, from a patient treated with antithyroid drugs. V and J are TRBV20-1 and TRBJ1-1, with a possible D match to TRBD1 (6 bases). The clonotype was recovered from a woman younger than 45 with Graves disease. The CDR3 loop reads CSVLGGSSNTEAFF. CDR3 nucleotide sequence: TGCAGTGTCCTAGGGGGGTCTTCGAACACTGAAGCTTTCTTT.